The TCR beta chain under discussion was sequenced for a study of shared clonotypes between healthy human individuals. Points from the study as a whole: Naive CD4 clonotypes overlapped across several donors at around 5%.

With respect to this clone: Its target is unknown.

Sequencing used immunoSEQ multiplex PCR; TCRdb keeps in-frame clones, though not all of them. The data contain 2 million to 2.5 million clones, approximately 93% of them singletons. V dropped 2 bases and J dropped 4; count of bases not matched to a gene: 1. In germline, CDR1 is MDHEN, CDR2 SYDVKM. The CDR3 is 16 residues long. The sequence was obtained from a man aged 18 to 29 in good health. Some clones in this sample may be carry-over from other donors' samples. The chain uses TRBV28 and TRBJ2-1, with 14 bases matching TRBD2. The sample taken for sequencing was naive CD4+ T cells from PBMCs. Subset described: CD45RA+ positively selected. The CDR3 spells CASSLRTSGGYNEQFF. CDR3 DNA: TGTGCCAGCAGTTTACGGACTAGCGGGGGGTACAATGAGCAGTTCTTC.